Shown below are 8 T cell receptor beta chains from a single sample sequenced in a study of blood T cell repertoires in COVID-19. Data came from immunoSEQ multiplex PCR; TCRdb stores just in-frame clones and leaves some out. The data show 110,000 to 150,000 clones, 85% to 90% seen once. Sequencing was done on a sample of PBMCs or T cells enriched from blood (not recorded which). These receptors all stem from a man aged 60-69 years who had recovered from COVID-19.

The chain uses TRBV6-5 and TRBJ1-1; D is perhaps TRBD1 (5 bases). This CDR3 is 12 amino acids long. V was cut by 5 bases and J by 6 bases, with 10 bases left in between. Per germline, CDR1 MNHEY and CDR2 SVGAGI. The CDR3 bases are TGTGCCAGCAGTCGGGGGACCTCTGAAGCTTTCTTT. Translating it yields CASSRGTSEAFF.

V is TRBV3-1 (or the pseudogene TRBV3-2) and J is TRBJ1-4; possible D gene TRBD1, 6 bases. V was trimmed by 1 base and J by 8 bases, leaving 14 bases between them. CDR1 is LGHDT and CDR2 is YNNKEL in the germline V gene (reference sequence). The CDR3 totals 15 residues. This chain's CDR3 is CASSQVQGIEEKLFF. The DNA of the CDR3 is TGTGCCAGCAGCCAAGTACAGGGAATTGAGGAAAAACTGTTTTTT.

This clone was detected once. The V and J genes are TRBV18 and TRBJ2-5, with D possibly being TRBD2 (5 bases). The CDR3 contains 15 residues. CDR1 and CDR2 from the germline V gene are KGHSH and LQKENI. The germline V and J ends were trimmed by 0 bases and 5 bases, with 13 bases remaining between them. The CDR3 region has the DNA TGTGCCAGCTCACCACCGTCTTCTAGCTCGGAGACCCAGTACTTC. It translates to CASSPPSSSSETQYF.

The chain employs TRBV7-6 and TRBJ1-1, with TRBD1 matching 9 bases. The CDR3 length is 15 residues. J gave up 4 bases and V 2 bases, and 5 bases lay outside the gene matches. Germline-derived CDR1 and CDR2 are SGHVS and FNYEAQ. The CDR3 sequence: CASSLLGQGFTEAFF. The CDR3 DNA sequence: TGTGCCAGCAGCTTATTGGGACAGGGTTTCACTGAAGCTTTCTTT. Using reference TRBV7-6 and TRBJ1-1 for the parts outside the CDR3, the full variable domain is GAGVSQSPRYKVTKRGQDVALRCDPISGHVSLYWYRQALGQGPEFLTYFNYEAQQDKSGLPNDRFSAERPEGSISTLTIQRTEQRDSAMYRCASSLLGQGFTEAFFGQGTRLTVV.

V and J are TRBV18 and TRBJ1-1, with unresolved D. Germline V CDR1 and CDR2: KGHSH, LQKENI. The CDR3 consists of 13 residues. V was shortened by 8 bases and J by 1 base, with 11 bases between the two germline ends. The CDR3 DNA reads as TGTGCCAGCGCGCCCGACTCGAACACTGAAGCTTTCTTT. Its translation is CASAPDSNTEAFF.

V usage is TRBV29-1 and J usage is TRBJ2-1; no definite D call. This CDR3 is built from 11 residues. Germline V gene lookup returns CDR1 SQVTM and CDR2 ANQGSEA. The germline V and J ends were trimmed by 6 bases and 4 bases, with 7 bases remaining between them. The CDR3 bases are TGCAGCGTCCCCTCTTACAATGAGCAGTTCTTC. Protein product: CSVPSYNEQFF.

This chain uses TRBV19 with TRBJ1-2, with D unclear. V was trimmed by 1 base and J by 4 bases, leaving 13 bases between them. Germline V gene sequence: CDR1 LNHDA, CDR2 SQIVND (reference sequence). The CDR3 is 15 residues long. For the CDR3, the DNA is TGTGCCAGTAGTATAGTTCAGAGGGCGAGCTATGGCTACACCTTC. It yields the protein CASSIVQRASYGYTF.

This clone was seen a single time. This chain connects TRBV5-1 to TRBJ1-1; D may be TRBD1 (5 bases). V shed 3 bases and J shed 1 base, with 10 bases lying between them. The germline gives CDR1 SGHRS, CDR2 YFSETQ. This CDR3 has 14 residues. In nucleotides, the CDR3 is TGCGCCAGCAGCTCCCAGGGTGGGAACACTGAAGCTTTCTTT. Its protein product is CASSSQGGNTEAFF.